Following are 25 T cell receptor beta chains from one sample sequenced in a study of cytomegalovirus exposure and HLA in healthy donors. PCR used 60 Vbeta primers and 13 Jbeta primers. Data came from immunoSEQ multiplex PCR; TCRdb stores just in-frame clones and leaves some out. Of 70,000 to 95,000 clones in the sample, about four fifths were seen once. Sequencing was done on a sample of PBMCs. Every receptor here comes from a woman aged 18-29 years in good health and CMV-seropositive.

Details on this clone: Mismatch with germline at one junction end may stem from a read error. This sequence joins TRBV10-1 and TRBJ2-7; TRBD1 matches at 10 bases. The CDR3 covers 14 residues. Germline CDR1 reads WNHNN; CDR2 reads SYGVQD (reference sequence). Written as DNA, the CDR3 is TGCGCCAGCAGCACGGGACAGGGGTCCTCCGAGCAGTACTTC. It translates to CASSTGQGSSEQYF.

The chain uses TRBV7-9 and TRBJ1-6, with 8 bases fitting TRBD1. Losses at the gene ends were 3 bases for V and 10 bases for J; bases not matched to a gene: 11. The germline V gene has CDR1 SEHNR and CDR2 FQNEAQ (reference sequence). The CDR3 has 16 amino acids. The CDR3 protein is CASSFNVGQGESPLHF. CDR3 DNA sequence: TGTGCCAGCAGCTTTAATGTAGGACAGGGAGAATCACCCCTCCACTTT. Together with reference TRBV7-9 and TRBJ1-6, the CDR3 gives the full variable domain: DTGVSQNPRHKITKRGQNVTFRCDPISEHNRLYWYRQTLGQGPEFLTYFQNEAQLEKSRLLSDRFSAERPKGSFSTLEIQRTEQGDSAMYLCASSFNVGQGESPLHFGNGTRLTVT.

The V call is TRBV2, the J call TRBJ2-7, with D possibly matching TRBD1 (6 bases). This CDR3 comprises 11 residues. The germline gives CDR1 SNHLY, CDR2 FYNNEI. The V end was cut by 7 bases, the J end by 5 bases, with 9 bases between. The CDR3 sequence: CASTEGDEQYF. The CDR3 DNA sequence: TGTGCCAGCACAGAGGGGGACGAGCAGTACTTC.

This clone showed up just a few times. V usage is TRBV5-4 and J usage is TRBJ1-1, with D perhaps TRBD1 (6 bases). CDR3 length equals 14 residues. The germline V and J ends were trimmed by 3 bases and 5 bases, with 14 bases remaining between them. CDR1 is SGHNT and CDR2 is YYREEE in the germline V gene (reference sequence). DNA for the CDR3: TGTGCCAGCAGCTCTCAGGGGTTTAGGACTGAAGCTTTCTTT. Protein product: CASSSQGFRTEAFF.

This chain connects TRBV4-2 to TRBJ2-7, with 12 bases identical to TRBD2. V lost 0 bases, J lost 4 bases, and 7 bases stayed unmatched. The germline CDR1 and CDR2 sequences are LGHNA and YNFKEQ. The CDR3 sequence is 17 residues long. This CDR3 is CASSQDYATSGSYEQYF. The CDR3 bases are TGTGCCAGCAGCCAAGATTACGCGACTAGCGGGAGTTACGAGCAGTACTTC.

The chain recombines TRBV10-3 with TRBJ1-5, with D possibly TRBD1 on 6 matching bases. This CDR3 is 15 amino acids long. Per germline, CDR1 ENHRY and CDR2 SYGVKD. Trimming cost V 4 bases and J 1 base, with 11 bases left between them. CDR3 in amino acids: CAISVGGASNQPQHF. The DNA for the CDR3 is TGTGCCATCAGTGTGGGGGGGGCAAGCAATCAGCCCCAGCATTTT.

The CDR3 here is CAWSLTGIDTEAFF. The CDR3 nucleotides read TGTGCCTGGAGTCTAACAGGGATTGACACTGAAGCTTTCTTT. V and J are TRBV30 and TRBJ1-1; D is perhaps TRBD1 (6 bases). V dropped 2 bases and J dropped 3 bases, with 13 bases sitting between them. This CDR3 has 14 residues. Per germline, CDR1 GTSNPN and CDR2 SVGIG (reference sequence).

This rearrangement joins TRBV5-1 to TRBJ1-3; 7 nucleotides align to TRBD1. V lost 4 bases and J lost 4; bases outside the gene matches: 2. Germline CDR1 and CDR2: SGHRS and YFSETQ. The CDR3 loop spans 13 amino acids. The CDR3 region has the DNA TGCGCCAGCAGCATGGGACAGGGAAACACCATATATTTT. It yields the protein CASSMGQGNTIYF.

This sequence joins TRBV19 and TRBJ2-7, with D unresolved. Trimming removed 1 base from V and 0 bases from J, with 13 bases in between. Per the germline V gene, CDR1 is LNHDA and CDR2 is SQIVND (reference sequence). The CDR3 consists of 16 residues. The CDR3 nucleotides read TGTGCCAGTAGTATAGTCCTGTTTCAGGCCTCCTACGAGCAGTACTTC. As protein: CASSIVLFQASYEQYF.

CDR3 amino acids: CASNPGITYEQYF. CDR3 nucleotide sequence: TGTGCCAGCAACCCAGGGATCACCTACGAGCAGTACTTC. V gene TRBV6-1 combines with J gene TRBJ2-7; D is possibly TRBD1 (5 bases). The CDR3 totals 13 residues. Per germline, CDR1 MNHNS and CDR2 SASEGT. Trimming shortened V by 7 bases and J by 2 bases, and 12 bases separated the two germline ends.

About this clone itself: At one of its ends the junction is not consistent with the germline gene, which may arise from a read error. The CDR3 sequence: CATSTGFQETQYF. DNA of the CDR3: TGTGCCACCAGTACCGGGTTCCAAGAGACCCAGTACTTC. The chain carries TRBV27 and TRBJ2-5; D call uncertain. The CDR3 is 13 residues long. Germline loops: CDR1 MNHEY, CDR2 SMNVEV (reference sequence).

This chain connects TRBV7-2 to TRBJ2-2; no clear D. Trimming left V 2 bases short and J 5 bases short, with 6 bases between. The CDR3 is 13 residues long. The germline V gene encodes CDR1 SGHTA and CDR2 FQGNSA. The CDR3 sequence is CASSLSSTGELFF. The CDR3 DNA reads as TGTGCCAGCAGCTTAAGCTCGACCGGGGAGCTGTTTTTT.

This chain joins TRBV2 and TRBJ1-4, with 8 positions matching TRBD1. V lost 7 bases to trimming and J lost 13 bases; unmatched junction nucleotides: 8. This CDR3 spans 12 amino acids. Germline assignment: CDR1 SNHLY and CDR2 FYNNEI. CDR3 bases: TGTGCCAGCACTCCGGACAGGGCCAGACTGTTTTTT. It is translated as CASTPDRARLFF.

DNA for the CDR3: TGTGCCAGCAGCTTGGATGGGACTAGCGGGATTTACGAGCAGTACTTC. Amino acid sequence: CASSLDGTSGIYEQYF. The chain uses TRBV5-4 and TRBJ2-7; TRBD2 aligns across 13 bases. J gave up 4 bases and V 0 bases, and 4 bases lay outside the gene matches. CDR1 is SGHNT and CDR2 is YYREEE in the germline V gene (reference sequence). The CDR3 has 16 residues.

The chain recombines TRBV30 with TRBJ2-5; 7 nucleotides match TRBD1. Germline V gene lookup returns CDR1 GTSNPN and CDR2 SVGIG (reference sequence). The CDR3 length is 13 residues. Unmatched junction bases numbered 11, after V lost 6 bases and J lost 7 bases. The CDR3, as DNA: TGTGCCTGCCGGGACAGCCCCCCAAGGACCCAGTACTTC. It codes for CACRDSPPRTQYF.

This chain joins TRBV5-4 and TRBJ1-1, with unresolved D. The V gene's germline CDR1 is SGHNT and CDR2 YYREEE (reference sequence). CDR3 size: 15 residues. V was pared by 4 bases and J by 1 base, with 14 bases between. The CDR3 loop is CASSPRWGGNTEAFF. The DNA for the CDR3 is TGTGCCAGCAGCCCCCGTTGGGGAGGGAACACTGAAGCTTTCTTT.

The V call is TRBV4-2, the J call TRBJ2-1; 9 bases fit TRBD2. V was clipped by 4 bases and J by 9 bases; unmatched bases: 13. The germline gives CDR1 LGHNA, CDR2 YNFKEQ. The CDR3 totals 16 residues. The CDR3, as DNA: TGTGCCAGCAGCCCCGCCGGGACTAGCCGGGGGGGTGAGCAGTTCTTC. Its translation: CASSPAGTSRGGEQFF.

DNA for the CDR3: TGCAGCGCCGGGGACAGTGAAGCTTTCTTT. Translated: CSAGDSEAFF. V gene TRBV29-1 combines with J gene TRBJ1-1; 7 bases agree with TRBD1. V dropped 7 bases and J dropped 7; count of bases not matched to a gene: 3. The CDR3 runs to 10 residues. The germline gives CDR1 SQVTM, CDR2 ANQGSEA.

This clone was counted a single time. The chain joins TRBV6-1 to TRBJ1-3; D is possibly TRBD1 (5 bases). Trimming took off 10 bases at V and 4 bases at J, with 17 bases between the two ends. This CDR3 comprises 14 residues. Germline V gene sequence: CDR1 MNHNS, CDR2 SASEGT. The CDR3 sequence: CATDSTDDGNTIYF. The CDR3 nucleotides read TGTGCCACAGACAGTACAGATGACGGAAACACCATATATTTT.

The chain carries TRBV18 and TRBJ2-1, with 11 positions matching TRBD2. This CDR3 region has 15 residues. Trimming removed 5 bases from V and 6 bases from J; junction bases left unmatched: 6. Germline V gene data show CDR1 as KGHSH and CDR2 as LQKENI. The CDR3 DNA reads as TGTGCCAGCTCATCCGGGACTAGCGGAATCAATGAGCAGTTCTTC. Translated, it gives CASSSGTSGINEQFF.

This rearrangement joins TRBV28 to TRBJ2-1; weak D call: TRBD2 (6 bases). The V end lost 5 bases, the J end lost 7 bases, and 15 bases lay between the germline ends. The germline CDR1 and CDR2 sequences are MDHEN and SYDVKM. This CDR3 is 14 amino acids long. The CDR3 protein is CASSHGRGGNEQFF. CDR3 nucleotide sequence: TGTGCCAGCAGTCATGGGCGAGGAGGGAATGAGCAGTTCTTC.

The chain is built from TRBV6-5 and TRBJ2-7; D might be TRBD1 (6 bases). Germline CDR1 is MNHEY and CDR2 is SVGAGI. V shed 5 bases and J shed 0 bases, with 14 bases lying between them. The CDR3 totals 15 residues. The CDR3 sequence is CASSPSRTVSYEQYF. In DNA, the CDR3 is TGTGCCAGCAGTCCCTCCCGGACAGTCTCCTACGAGCAGTACTTC.

V gene TRBV19 combines with J gene TRBJ1-5; the match to TRBD1 covers 7 bases. The germline V gene encodes CDR1 LNHDA and CDR2 SQIVND (reference sequence). This CDR3 is 16 amino acids long. With V trimmed by 4 bases and J by 0 bases, 6 bases remained unmatched. The CDR3 loop reads CASSSLRGVSNQPQHF. CDR3 in DNA: TGTGCCAGTAGTAGCCTCAGGGGGGTTAGCAATCAGCCCCAGCATTTT.

This chain joins TRBV5-5 and TRBJ2-7; 9 bases align to TRBD1. V was pared by 0 bases and J by 3 bases, with 4 bases of the junction left unmatched. CDR3 size: 15 residues. CDR1 is SGHKS and CDR2 is YYEKEE in the germline V gene (reference sequence). DNA of the CDR3: TGTGCCAGCAGCTTGGCGGGGACAGGGCACTACGAGCAGTACTTC. It is translated as CASSLAGTGHYEQYF.

The rearrangement links TRBV5-6 to TRBJ1-1, with 10 bases lining up with TRBD1. The V segment lost 4 bases and the J segment 1 base; nucleotides outside the gene matches: 4. The CDR3 length is 15 residues. Germline V gene lookup returns CDR1 SGHDT and CDR2 YYEEEE. The CDR3 loop is CASSGTGAGNTEAFF. As DNA, the CDR3 is TGTGCCAGCAGCGGGACAGGGGCCGGGAACACTGAAGCTTTCTTT.